This record concerns one TCR beta chain sequence. The CDR3 consists of 14 residues. J lost 2 bases, V lost 6 bases, and 5 bases had no gene match. In germline, CDR1 is LNHDA, CDR2 SQIVND (reference sequence). This sample is drawn from a study of T cell changes during pregnancy in multiple sclerosis. The table came from immunoSEQ multiplex PCR; TCRdb's copy has only in-frame clones and leaves some out. Of 85,000 to 100,000 clones in the sample, roughly 92% were seen once. The specimen was peripheral blood, collected after pregnancy. The TCR sequence derives from a female donor with multiple sclerosis, enrolled in a pregnancy study. The rearrangement links TRBV19 to TRBJ2-7, with 9 bases fitting TRBD2. The CDR3 is CASSAAGGPYEQYF. CDR3 bases: TGTGCCAGTAGCGCAGCGGGAGGTCCCTACGAGCAGTACTTC.